The clone carrying this T cell receptor (beta chain) was seen repeatedly, ten times or more. Time point denoted: after trial treatment. Specified treatment: LDRT plus nivolumab, ipilimumab, low-dose cyclophosphamide and aspirin (RACIN trial). The donors' treatment consisted of nivolumab, ipilimumab, aspirin, low-dose cyclophosphamide and low-dose radiotherapy. There are 15 residues in the CDR3. CDR1 MRHNA and CDR2 SNTAGT come from the germline V gene. Deletions cut 4 bases from V and 4 bases from J, with 15 bases between. These data originate in a study of low-dose radiotherapy and immunotherapy resistance in tumors. Turning to the study itself: A dose of 300 mg of oral aspirin was taken by patients daily for four cycles from cycle 1 day 1.

TCRs were put through roughly 19 PCR cycles of amplification with Phusion. A constant-region primer and the V-primer adapter served as the primer pair. TCRdb itself ran the reads through MiXCR, one entry per CDR3 protein. The sample has roughly 52,000 distinct CDR3 sequences, around 35% seen once. This TCR was recovered from a male donor with rectosigmoid adenocarcinoma. The source material was PBMCs, sampled after low-dose radiotherapy plus immunotherapy. The chain joins TRBV6-4 to TRBJ2-3; D perhaps matches TRBD1 (6 bases). The CDR3: CASSGQGTGSDTQYF. The CDR3 coding sequence is TGTGCCAGCAGTGGTCAGGGGACGGGGTCAGATACGCAGTATTTT.